This TCR beta chain was recorded in a study of neurological immune-mediated disorders. Germline V lookup: CDR1 SGHTA, CDR2 FQGTGA. With V trimmed by 1 base and J by 7 bases, 7 bases remained unmatched. The CDR3 contains 16 residues. This clonotype came up many times. Template-switch 5'RACE cDNA synthesis added a 10-nucleotide unique molecular identifier. Sequencing runs each yielded over 200 million TCR-beta sequences from 15-18 subjects. MiXCR, run by TCRdb on the 5' RACE reads, gives a single entry per CDR3 protein. The sample records fewer than 35,000 distinct CDR3 sequences, about 17% being singletons. Time point described: technical triplicate 3.

The sequenced sample consisted of CD4+ T cells from blood. The chain joins TRBV7-3 to TRBJ2-1; 10 nucleotides line up with TRBD1. This TCR came from a female donor with HTLV-1-associated myelopathy (HAM/TSP). Here the CDR3 reads CASSLKGTGVVNEQFF. DNA for the CDR3: TGTGCCAGCAGCTTAAAAGGGACAGGGGTTGTGAATGAGCAGTTCTTC.